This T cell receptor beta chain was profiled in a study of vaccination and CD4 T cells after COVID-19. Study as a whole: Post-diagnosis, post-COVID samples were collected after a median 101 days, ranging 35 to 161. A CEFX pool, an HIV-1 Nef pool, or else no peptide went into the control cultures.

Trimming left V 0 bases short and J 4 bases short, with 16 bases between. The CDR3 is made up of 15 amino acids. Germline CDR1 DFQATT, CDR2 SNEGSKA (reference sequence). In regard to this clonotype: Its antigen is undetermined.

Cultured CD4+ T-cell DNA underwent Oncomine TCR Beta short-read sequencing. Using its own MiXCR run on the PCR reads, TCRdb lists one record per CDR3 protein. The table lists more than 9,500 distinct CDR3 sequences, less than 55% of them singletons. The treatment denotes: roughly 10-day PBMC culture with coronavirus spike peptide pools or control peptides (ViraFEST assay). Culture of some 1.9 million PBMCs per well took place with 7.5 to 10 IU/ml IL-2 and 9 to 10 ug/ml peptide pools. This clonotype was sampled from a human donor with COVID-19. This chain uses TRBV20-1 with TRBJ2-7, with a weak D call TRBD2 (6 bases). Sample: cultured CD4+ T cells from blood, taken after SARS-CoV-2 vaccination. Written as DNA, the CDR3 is TGCAGTGCTAGAGATACGGGGGAACAGCCGTACGAGCAGTACTTC. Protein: CSARDTGEQPYEQYF.